This T cell receptor beta chain is drawn from a study of cytomegalovirus exposure and HLA in healthy donors. With 60 Vbeta and 13 Jbeta primers, the PCR was carried out. Sequencing used immunoSEQ multiplex PCR; TCRdb keeps in-frame clones, though not all of them. This table has hundreds of thousands of clones, 82% appearing once. This CDR3 contains 14 residues. V was clipped by 6 bases and J by 1 base, with 12 bases between them. Germline V gene lookup returns CDR1 ENHRY and CDR2 SYGVKD. Specimen: PBMCs. The V and J genes are TRBV10-3 and TRBJ1-1; maybe TRBD1 (6 bases). The sequence was obtained from a middle-aged woman in good health and CMV-seronegative. The CDR3 loop is CAISSGVRNTEAFF. The CDR3 bases are TGTGCCATCAGCTCAGGGGTTAGGAACACTGAAGCTTTCTTT.